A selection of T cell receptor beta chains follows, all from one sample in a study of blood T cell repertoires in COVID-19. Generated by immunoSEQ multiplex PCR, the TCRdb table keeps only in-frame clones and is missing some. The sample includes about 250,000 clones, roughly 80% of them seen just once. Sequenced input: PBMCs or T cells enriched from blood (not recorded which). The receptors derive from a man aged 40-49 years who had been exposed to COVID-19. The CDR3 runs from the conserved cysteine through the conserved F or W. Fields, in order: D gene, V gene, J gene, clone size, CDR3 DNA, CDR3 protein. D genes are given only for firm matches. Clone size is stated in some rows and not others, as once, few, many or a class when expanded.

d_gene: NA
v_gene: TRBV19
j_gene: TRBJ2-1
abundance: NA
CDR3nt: TGTGCCAGTAGTCCTCTCCATTCGGGGTCCAATGAGCAGTTCTTC
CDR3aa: CASSPLHSGSNEQFF

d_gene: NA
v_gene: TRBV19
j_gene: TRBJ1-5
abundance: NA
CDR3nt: TGTGCCAGTAGTATTAGGGGGGGAGTAACTTATAGCAATCAGCCCCAGCATTTT
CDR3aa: CASSIRGGVTYSNQPQHF

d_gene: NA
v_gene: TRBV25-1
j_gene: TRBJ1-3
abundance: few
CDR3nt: TGTGCCAGCCGAACTATGGGAAACACCATATATTTT
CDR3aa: CASRTMGNTIYF

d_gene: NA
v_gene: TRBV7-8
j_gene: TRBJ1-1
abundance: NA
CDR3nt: TGTGCCAGCAGCTTATCGGTGAACACTGAAGCTTTCTTT
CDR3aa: CASSLSVNTEAFF

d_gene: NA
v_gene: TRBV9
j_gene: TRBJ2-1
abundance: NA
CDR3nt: TGTGCCAGACCCCGCGGGGTGGAGTTCTTC
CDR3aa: CARPRGVEFF

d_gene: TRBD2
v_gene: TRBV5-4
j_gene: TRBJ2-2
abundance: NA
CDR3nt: TGTGCCAGCAGCATCGGACTAGCGGGAGGAGGGGTCACCGGGGAGCTGTTTTTT
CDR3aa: CASSIGLAGGGVTGELFF

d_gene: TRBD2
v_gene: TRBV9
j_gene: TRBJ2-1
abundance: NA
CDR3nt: TGTGCCAGCAGCGTCCAACCGGGACTAGGGGGCAATGAGCAGTTCTTC
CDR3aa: CASSVQPGLGGNEQFF

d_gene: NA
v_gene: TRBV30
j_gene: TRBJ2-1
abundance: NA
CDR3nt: TGTGCCTGGGCCACTAGCCCCAATTACGAGCAGTTCTTC
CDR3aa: CAWATSPNYEQFF

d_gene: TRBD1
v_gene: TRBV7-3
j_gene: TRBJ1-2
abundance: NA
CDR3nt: TGTGCCAGCAGCGGGGGGACAGGCCTAAACTATGGCTACACCTTC
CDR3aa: CASSGGTGLNYGYTF

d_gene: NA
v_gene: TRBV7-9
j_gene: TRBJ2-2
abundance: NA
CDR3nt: TGTGCCAGCAGAGTGGTCGGCGGGACCGGGGAGCTGTTTTTT
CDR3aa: CASRVVGGTGELFF

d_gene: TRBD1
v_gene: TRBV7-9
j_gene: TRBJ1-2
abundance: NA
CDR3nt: TGTGCCAGCATCGGACAGGGGGGCGGCTATGGCTACACCTTC
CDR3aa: CASIGQGGGYGYTF

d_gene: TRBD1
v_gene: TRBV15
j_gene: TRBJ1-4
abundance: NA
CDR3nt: TGTGCCACCAGCAGAGAGAGGGTGCGGACAGGGAATAATGAAAAACTGTTTTTT
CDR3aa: CATSRERVRTGNNEKLFF

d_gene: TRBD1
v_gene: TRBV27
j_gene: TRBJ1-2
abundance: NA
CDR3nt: TGTGCCAGCAGTCTAAGGGACAGGGCGGGCTATGGCTACACCTTC
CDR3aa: CASSLRDRAGYGYTF

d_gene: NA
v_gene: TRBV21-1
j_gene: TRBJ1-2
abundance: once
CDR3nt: TGTGCCAGCAGCAAATTATCGCGACAGGGTTACTATGGCTACACCTTC
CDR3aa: CASSKLSRQGYYGYTF

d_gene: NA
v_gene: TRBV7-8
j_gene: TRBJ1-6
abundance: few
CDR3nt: TGTGCCAGCAGCCGGGATTCACCCCTCCACTTT
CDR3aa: CASSRDSPLHF

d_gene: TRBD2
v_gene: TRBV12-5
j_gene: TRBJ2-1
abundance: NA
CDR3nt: TGTGCTAGTGGTTTGGGTGCGGGAGGGCTGAATGAGCAGTTCTTC
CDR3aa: CASGLGAGGLNEQFF

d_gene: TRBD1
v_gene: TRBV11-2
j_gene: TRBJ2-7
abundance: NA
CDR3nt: TGTGCCAGCGGACCGGGACAGGGGACGTCCGAGCAGTACTTC
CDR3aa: CASGPGQGTSEQYF

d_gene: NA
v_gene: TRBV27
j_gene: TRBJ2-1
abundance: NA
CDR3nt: TGTGCCAGCAGTTTGTGGAGGGAGAGGGATAATGAGCAGTTCTTC
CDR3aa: CASSLWRERDNEQFF

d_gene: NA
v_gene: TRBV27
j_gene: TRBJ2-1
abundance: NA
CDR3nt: TGTGCCAGCAGTTTATCAGATACATACAATGAGCAGTTCTTC
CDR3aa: CASSLSDTYNEQFF

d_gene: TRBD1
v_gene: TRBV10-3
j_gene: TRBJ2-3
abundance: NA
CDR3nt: TGTGCCATCAGCGACGGACAGGGGGCAGATACGCAGTATTTT
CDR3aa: CAISDGQGADTQYF

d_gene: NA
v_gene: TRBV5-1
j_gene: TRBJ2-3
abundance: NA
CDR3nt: TGCGCCAGCAGCCCCAGGGCGGAGCGCACAGATACGCAGTATTTT
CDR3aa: CASSPRAERTDTQYF

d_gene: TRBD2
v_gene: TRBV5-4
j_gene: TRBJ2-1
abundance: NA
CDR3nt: TGTGCCAGCAGCTTGGCCCTAGCGGGTTACAATGAGCAGTTCTTC
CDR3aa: CASSLALAGYNEQFF

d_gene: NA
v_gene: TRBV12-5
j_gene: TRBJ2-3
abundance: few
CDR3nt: TGTGCTAGTGTTCCAGTTTCAAGGGGTAGTACGCAGTATTTT
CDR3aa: CASVPVSRGSTQYF

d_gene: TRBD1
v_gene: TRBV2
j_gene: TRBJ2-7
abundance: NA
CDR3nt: TGTGCCAGCAGGGGACAGGGTGAAAGTTCCGAGCAGTACTTC
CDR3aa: CASRGQGESSEQYF

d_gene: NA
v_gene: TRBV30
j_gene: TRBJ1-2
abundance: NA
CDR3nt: TGTGCCTGGAGTGTAAACCCTAAGGAGTACACCGTCTATGGCTACACCTTC
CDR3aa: CAWSVNPKEYTVYGYTF

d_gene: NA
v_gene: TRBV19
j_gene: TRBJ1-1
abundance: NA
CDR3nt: TGTGCCAGTACCCCACGAGGGGGATGGAGAGCTTTCTTT
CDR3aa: CASTPRGGWRAFF

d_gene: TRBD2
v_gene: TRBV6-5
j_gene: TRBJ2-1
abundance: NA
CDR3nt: TGTGCCAGCAGGCCTACCGGGACTAGAAACGATGAGCAGTTCTTC
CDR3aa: CASRPTGTRNDEQFF

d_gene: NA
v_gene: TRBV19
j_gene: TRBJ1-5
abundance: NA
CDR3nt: TGTGCCAGTAGTGGACACAATCAGCCCCAGCATTTT
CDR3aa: CASSGHNQPQHF

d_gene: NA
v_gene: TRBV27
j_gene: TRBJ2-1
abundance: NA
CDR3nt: TGTGCCAGCAGGGCCGGGACAATTAATGAGCAGTTCTTC
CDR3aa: CASRAGTINEQFF